This T cell receptor beta chain was recovered during a study of blood T cell repertoires in COVID-19. Study details: Samples came from the United States, Italy and Spain, spanning acute and convalescent COVID-19. In each case, the material was cDNA or gDNA derived from T cells, B-cell-depleted T cells, or PBMCs.

Per the study methods: Nucleated cell counts were estimated from reference gene primer amplification. Some clones are missing from TCRdb's copy, which holds only in-frame ones; the method was immunoSEQ multiplex PCR. Clonal size and the V and J genes are those of that table, whereas D and trimming came from the DNA. The sample lists about 76,000 clones; about 87% were seen once. The specimen was peripheral blood. This receptor was obtained from a man in his forties or fifties with active COVID-19.

CDR3 amino acids: CASSLPTGELFF. Written as DNA, the CDR3 is TGTGCCAGCAGCCTCCCCACCGGGGAGCTGTTTTTT. The chain uses TRBV7-3 and TRBJ2-2; D unclear. The ends were cut back, 5 bases at V and 4 bases at J, with 5 bases in the middle. CDR1 is SGHTA, CDR2 FQGTGA, per germline. There are 12 residues in the CDR3.